The T cell receptor (beta chain) under discussion was sequenced for a study of cytomegalovirus exposure and HLA in healthy donors. Study results and limitations: Sequencing depth roughly uniform across donors was assumed in presence/absence analyses.

There are 15 residues in the CDR3. Looked up from germline, CDR1 is SEHNR and CDR2 is FQNEAQ (reference sequence). V was trimmed by 3 bases and J by 8 bases, leaving 19 bases between them. Primers: 60 Vbeta forward and 13 Jbeta reverse. Here immunoSEQ multiplex PCR was the method, and the copy in TCRdb shows in-frame clones only, minus some. The sample has more than 80,000 clones; 65% to 75% are singletons. Turning to this clone: Antigen specificity is unknown.

The rearrangement links TRBV7-9 to TRBJ1-2; D possibly corresponds to TRBD1 (5 bases). The source of this sequence is a female donor in good health and CMV-seronegative. The material sequenced was PBMCs. The CDR3, as DNA: TGTGCCAGCAGCTTGGGGAGCGGGACCCCGGGAGGCTACACCTTC. Protein product: CASSLGSGTPGGYTF.